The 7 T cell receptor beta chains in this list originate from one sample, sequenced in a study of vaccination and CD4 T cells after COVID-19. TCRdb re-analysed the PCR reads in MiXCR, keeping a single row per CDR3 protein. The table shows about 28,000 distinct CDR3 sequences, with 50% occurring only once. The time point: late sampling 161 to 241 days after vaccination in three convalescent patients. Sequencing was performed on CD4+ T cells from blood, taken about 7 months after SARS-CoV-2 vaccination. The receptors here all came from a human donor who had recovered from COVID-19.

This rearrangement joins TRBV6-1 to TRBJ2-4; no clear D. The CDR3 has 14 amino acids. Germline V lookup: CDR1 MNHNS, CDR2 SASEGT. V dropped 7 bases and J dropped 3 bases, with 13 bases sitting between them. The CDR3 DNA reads TGTGCCAGCATCGACCTCACTAACAAAAACATTCAGTACTTC. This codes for CASIDLTNKNIQYF.

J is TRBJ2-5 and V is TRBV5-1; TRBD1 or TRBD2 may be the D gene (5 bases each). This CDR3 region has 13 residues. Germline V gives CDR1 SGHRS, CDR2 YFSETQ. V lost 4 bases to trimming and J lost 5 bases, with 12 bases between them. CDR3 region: CASSPGRWETQYF. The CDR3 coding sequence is TGCGCCAGCAGCCCGGGACGGTGGGAGACCCAGTACTTC.

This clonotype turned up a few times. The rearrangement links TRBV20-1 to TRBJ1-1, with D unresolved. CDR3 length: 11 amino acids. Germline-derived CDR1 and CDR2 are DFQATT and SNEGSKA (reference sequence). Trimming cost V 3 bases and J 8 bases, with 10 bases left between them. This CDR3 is CSARGYGEAFF. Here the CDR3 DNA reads TGCAGTGCTAGGGGTTATGGCGAAGCTTTCTTT.

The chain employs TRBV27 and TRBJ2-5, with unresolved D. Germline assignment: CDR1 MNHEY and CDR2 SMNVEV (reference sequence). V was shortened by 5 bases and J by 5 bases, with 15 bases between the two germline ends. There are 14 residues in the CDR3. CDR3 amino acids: CASSMEARWETQYF. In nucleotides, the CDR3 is TGTGCCAGCAGTATGGAAGCGCGGTGGGAGACCCAGTACTTC.

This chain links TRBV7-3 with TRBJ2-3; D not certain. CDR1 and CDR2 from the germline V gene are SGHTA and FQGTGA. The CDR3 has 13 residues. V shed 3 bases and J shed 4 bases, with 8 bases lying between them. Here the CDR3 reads CASSFQTADTQYF. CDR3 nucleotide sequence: TGTGCCAGCAGCTTCCAGACGGCAGATACGCAGTATTTT. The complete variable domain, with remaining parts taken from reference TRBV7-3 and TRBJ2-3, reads GAGVSQTPSNKVTEKGKYVELRCDPISGHTALYWYRQSLGQGPEFLIYFQGTGAADDSGLPNDRFFAVRPEGSVSTLKIQRTERGDSAVYLCASSFQTADTQYFGPGTRLTVL.

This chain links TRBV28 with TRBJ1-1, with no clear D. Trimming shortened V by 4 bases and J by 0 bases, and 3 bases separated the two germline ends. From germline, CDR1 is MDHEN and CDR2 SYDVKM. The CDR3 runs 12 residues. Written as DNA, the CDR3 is TGTGCCAGCAGTTCCGTGAACACTGAAGCTTTCTTT. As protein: CASSSVNTEAFF. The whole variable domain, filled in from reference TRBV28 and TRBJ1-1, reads DVKVTQSSRYLVKRTGEKVFLECVQDMDHENMFWYRQDPGLGLRLIYFSYDVKMKEKGDIPEGYSVSREKKERFSLILESASTNQTSMYLCASSSVNTEAFFGQGTRLTVV.

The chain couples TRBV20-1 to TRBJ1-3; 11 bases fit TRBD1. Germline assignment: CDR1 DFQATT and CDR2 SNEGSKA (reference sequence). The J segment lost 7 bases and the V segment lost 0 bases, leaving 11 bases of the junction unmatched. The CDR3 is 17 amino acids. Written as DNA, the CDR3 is TGCAGTGCTAGAGAAGCGCTAGGACAGGGGGCGAGGAACACCATATATTTT. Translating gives CSAREALGQGARNTIYF.